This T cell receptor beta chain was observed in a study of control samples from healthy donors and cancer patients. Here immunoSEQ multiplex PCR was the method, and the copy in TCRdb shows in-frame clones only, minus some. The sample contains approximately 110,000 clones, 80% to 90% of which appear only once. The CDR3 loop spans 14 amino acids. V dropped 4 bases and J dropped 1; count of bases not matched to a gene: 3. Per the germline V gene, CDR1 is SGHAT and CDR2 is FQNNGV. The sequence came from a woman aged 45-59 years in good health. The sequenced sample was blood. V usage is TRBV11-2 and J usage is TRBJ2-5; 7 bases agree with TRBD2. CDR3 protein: CASSSWTSQETQYF. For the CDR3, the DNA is TGTGCCAGCAGCTCCTGGACTAGCCAAGAGACCCAGTACTTC.